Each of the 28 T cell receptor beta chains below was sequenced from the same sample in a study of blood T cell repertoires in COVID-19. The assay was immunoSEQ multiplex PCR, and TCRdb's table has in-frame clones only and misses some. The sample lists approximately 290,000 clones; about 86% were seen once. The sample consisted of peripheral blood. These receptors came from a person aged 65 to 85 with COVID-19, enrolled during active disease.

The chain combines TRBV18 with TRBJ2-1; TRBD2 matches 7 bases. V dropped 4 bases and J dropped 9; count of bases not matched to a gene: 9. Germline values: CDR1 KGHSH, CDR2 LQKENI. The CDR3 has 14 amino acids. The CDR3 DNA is TGTGCCAGCTCACTTCGCCGGGAGGCGAGTGAGCAGTTCTTC. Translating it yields CASSLRREASEQFF.

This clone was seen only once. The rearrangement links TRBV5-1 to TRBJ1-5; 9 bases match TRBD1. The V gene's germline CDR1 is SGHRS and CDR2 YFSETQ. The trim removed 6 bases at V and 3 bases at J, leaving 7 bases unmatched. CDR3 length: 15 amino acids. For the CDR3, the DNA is TGCGCCAGCAAACTCTGGACAGGGGCCAATCAGCCCCAGCATTTT. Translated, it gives CASKLWTGANQPQHF.

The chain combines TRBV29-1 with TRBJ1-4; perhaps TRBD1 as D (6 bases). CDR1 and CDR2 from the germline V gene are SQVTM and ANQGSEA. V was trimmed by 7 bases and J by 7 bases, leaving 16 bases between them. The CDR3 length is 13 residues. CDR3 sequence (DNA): TGCAGCGGAAGTCATCAGGGGAGTGAAAAACTGTTTTTT. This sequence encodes CSGSHQGSEKLFF.

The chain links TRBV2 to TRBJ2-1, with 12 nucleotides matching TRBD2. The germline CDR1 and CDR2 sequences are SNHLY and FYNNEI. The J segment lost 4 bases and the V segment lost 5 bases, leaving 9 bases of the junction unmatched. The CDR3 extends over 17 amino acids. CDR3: CASSYSGLAGIYNEQFF. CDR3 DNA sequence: TGTGCCAGCAGTTACTCCGGACTAGCGGGGATTTACAATGAGCAGTTCTTC.

The CDR3 DNA reads TGCAGCGGGGGGGGGCACGGACAGGCGTCCGCTGAAGCTTTCTTT. Protein: CSGGGHGQASAEAFF. This sequence joins TRBV29-1 and TRBJ1-1; the match to TRBD1 covers 7 bases. The CDR3 has 15 residues. V was clipped by 7 bases and J by 6 bases; unmatched bases: 17. CDR1 is SQVTM, CDR2 ANQGSEA, per germline.

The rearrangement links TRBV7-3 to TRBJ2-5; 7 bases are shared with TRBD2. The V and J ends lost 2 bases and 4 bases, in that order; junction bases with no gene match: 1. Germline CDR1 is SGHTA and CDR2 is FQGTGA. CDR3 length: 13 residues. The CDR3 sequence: CASSLWGGETQYF. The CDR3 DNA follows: TGTGCCAGCAGCTTATGGGGGGGAGAGACCCAGTACTTC. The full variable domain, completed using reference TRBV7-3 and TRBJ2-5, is GAGVSQTPSNKVTEKGKYVELRCDPISGHTALYWYRQSLGQGPEFLIYFQGTGAADDSGLPNDRFFAVRPEGSVSTLKIQRTERGDSAVYLCASSLWGGETQYFGPGTRLLVL.

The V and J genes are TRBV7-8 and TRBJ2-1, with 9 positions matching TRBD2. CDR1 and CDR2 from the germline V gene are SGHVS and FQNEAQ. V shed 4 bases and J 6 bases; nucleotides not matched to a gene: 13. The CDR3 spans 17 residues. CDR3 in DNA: TGTGCCAGCAGCTCCACCCGGACTAGCGCAAGCCTCAATGAGCAGTTCTTC. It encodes CASSSTRTSASLNEQFF.

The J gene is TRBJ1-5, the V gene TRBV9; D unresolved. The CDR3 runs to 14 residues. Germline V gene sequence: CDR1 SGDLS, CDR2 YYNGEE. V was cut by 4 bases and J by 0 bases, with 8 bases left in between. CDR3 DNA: TGTGCCAGCAGCTTTGGAGATAGCAATCAGCCCCAGCATTTT. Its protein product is CASSFGDSNQPQHF.

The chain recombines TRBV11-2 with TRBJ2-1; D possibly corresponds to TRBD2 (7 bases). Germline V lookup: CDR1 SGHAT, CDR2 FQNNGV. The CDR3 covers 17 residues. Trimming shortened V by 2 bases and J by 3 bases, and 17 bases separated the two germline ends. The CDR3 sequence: CASSLQLGGGHYNEQFF. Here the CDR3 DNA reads TGTGCCAGCAGCTTACAACTTGGCGGGGGACACTACAATGAGCAGTTCTTC.

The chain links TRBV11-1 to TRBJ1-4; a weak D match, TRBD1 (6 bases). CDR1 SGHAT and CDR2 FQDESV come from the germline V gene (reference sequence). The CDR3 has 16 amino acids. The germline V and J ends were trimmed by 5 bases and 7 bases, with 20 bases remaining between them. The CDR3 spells CASSQKLQGLSEKLFF. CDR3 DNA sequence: TGTGCCAGCAGCCAAAAGCTACAGGGATTAAGTGAAAAACTGTTTTTT.

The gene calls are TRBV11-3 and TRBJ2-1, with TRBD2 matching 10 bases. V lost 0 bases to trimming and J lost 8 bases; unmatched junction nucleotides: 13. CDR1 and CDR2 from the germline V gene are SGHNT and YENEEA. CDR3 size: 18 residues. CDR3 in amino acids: CASSLELAGPPRFDEQFF. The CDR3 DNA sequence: TGTGCCAGCAGCTTAGAACTAGCGGGACCCCCCCGGTTCGATGAGCAGTTCTTC.

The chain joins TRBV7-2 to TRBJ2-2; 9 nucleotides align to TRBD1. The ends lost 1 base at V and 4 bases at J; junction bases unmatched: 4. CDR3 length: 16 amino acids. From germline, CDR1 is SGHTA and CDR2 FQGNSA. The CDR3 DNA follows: TGTGCCAGCAGCTTAGTTTGGACAGGGGCCACCGGGGAGCTGTTTTTT. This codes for CASSLVWTGATGELFF.

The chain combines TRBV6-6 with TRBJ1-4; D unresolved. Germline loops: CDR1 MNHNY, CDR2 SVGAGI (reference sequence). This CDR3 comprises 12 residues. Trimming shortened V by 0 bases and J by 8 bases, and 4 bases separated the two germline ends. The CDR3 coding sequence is TGTGCCAGCAGTTACTCAGAGGAAAAACTGTTTTTT. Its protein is CASSYSEEKLFF.

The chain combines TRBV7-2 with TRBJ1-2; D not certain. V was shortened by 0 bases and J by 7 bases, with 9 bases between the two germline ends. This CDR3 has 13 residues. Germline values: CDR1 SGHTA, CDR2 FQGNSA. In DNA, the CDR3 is TGTGCCAGCAGCTTAGCCGACACCACTGGCTACACCTTC. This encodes CASSLADTTGYTF. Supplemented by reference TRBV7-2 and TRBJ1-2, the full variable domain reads GAGVSQSPSNKVTEKGKDVELRCDPISGHTALYWYRQSLGQGLEFLIYFQGNSAPDKSGLPSDRFSAERTGGSVSTLTIQRTQQEDSAVYLCASSLADTTGYTFGSGTRLTVV.

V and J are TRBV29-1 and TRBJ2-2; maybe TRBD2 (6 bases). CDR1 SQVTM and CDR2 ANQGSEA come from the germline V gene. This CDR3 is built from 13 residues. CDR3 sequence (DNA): TGCATAGCGGCCCAGAGGTTGACCGGGGAGCTGTTTTTT. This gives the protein CIAAQRLTGELFF.

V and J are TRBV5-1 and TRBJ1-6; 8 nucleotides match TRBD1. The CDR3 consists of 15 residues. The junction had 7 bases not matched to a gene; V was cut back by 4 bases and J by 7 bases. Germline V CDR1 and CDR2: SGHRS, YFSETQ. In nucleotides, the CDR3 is TGCGCCAGCAGCCTGGACAGGGTTATCAATTCACCCCTCCACTTT. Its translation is CASSLDRVINSPLHF.

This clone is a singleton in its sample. The chain's CDR3 is CAISEPSGTSVGNEQFF. The CDR3 DNA is TGTGCCATCAGTGAACCCTCCGGGACTAGCGTAGGTAATGAGCAGTTCTTC. V usage is TRBV10-3 and J usage is TRBJ2-1, with 10 bases aligning to TRBD2. CDR3 length: 17 amino acids. V lost 3 bases to trimming and J lost 7 bases; unmatched junction nucleotides: 12. Germline loops: CDR1 ENHRY, CDR2 SYGVKD.

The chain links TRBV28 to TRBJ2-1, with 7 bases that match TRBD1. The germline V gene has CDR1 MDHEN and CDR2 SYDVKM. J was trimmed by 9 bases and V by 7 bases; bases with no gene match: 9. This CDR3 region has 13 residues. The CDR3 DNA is TGTGCCAGCACAAGGGGGCGCTTCGGTGAGCAGTTCTTC. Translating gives CASTRGRFGEQFF.

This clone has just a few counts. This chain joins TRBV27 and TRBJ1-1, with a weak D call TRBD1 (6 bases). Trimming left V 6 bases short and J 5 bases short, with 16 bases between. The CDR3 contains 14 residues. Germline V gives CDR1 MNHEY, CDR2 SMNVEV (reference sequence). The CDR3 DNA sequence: TGTGCCAGCAGCCCCCCACAGGGAGGGACTGAAGCTTTCTTT. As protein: CASSPPQGGTEAFF.

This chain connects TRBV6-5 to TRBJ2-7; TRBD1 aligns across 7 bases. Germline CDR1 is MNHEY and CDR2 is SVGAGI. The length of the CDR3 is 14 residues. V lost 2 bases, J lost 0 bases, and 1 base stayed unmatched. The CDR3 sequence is CASSYRGPSYEQYF. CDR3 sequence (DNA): TGTGCCAGCAGTTACAGGGGGCCCTCCTACGAGCAGTACTTC.

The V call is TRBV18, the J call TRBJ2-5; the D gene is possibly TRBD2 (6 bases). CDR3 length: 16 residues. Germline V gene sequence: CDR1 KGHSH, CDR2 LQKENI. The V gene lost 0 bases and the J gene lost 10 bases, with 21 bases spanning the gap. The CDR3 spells CASSPPGGMTSSDQYF. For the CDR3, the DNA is TGTGCCAGCTCACCACCGGGCGGGATGACATCTAGCGACCAGTACTTC. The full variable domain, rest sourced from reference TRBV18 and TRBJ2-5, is NAGVMQNPRHLVRRRGQEARLRCSPMKGHSHVYWYRQLPEEGLKFMVYLQKENIIDESGMPKERFSAEFPKEGPSILRIQQVVRGDSAAYFCASSPPGGMTSSDQYFGPGTRLLVL.

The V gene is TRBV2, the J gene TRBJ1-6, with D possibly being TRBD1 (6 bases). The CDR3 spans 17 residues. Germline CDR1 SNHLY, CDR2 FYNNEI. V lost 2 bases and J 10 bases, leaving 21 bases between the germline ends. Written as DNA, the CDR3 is TGTGCCAGCAGTGAATTCGGTCCGGGACATGTTAACTCACCCCTCCACTTT. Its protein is CASSEFGPGHVNSPLHF. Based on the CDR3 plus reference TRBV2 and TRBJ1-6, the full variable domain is EPEVTQTPSHQVTQMGQEVILRCVPISNHLYFYWYRQILGQKVEFLVSFYNNEISEKSEIFDDQFSVERPDGSNFTLKIRSTKLEDSAMYFCASSEFGPGHVNSPLHFGNGTRLTVT.

In DNA form, the CDR3 reads TGTGCCAGCAGCCCTACCTGGACTCAAACTACAGATACGCAGTATTTT. Encoded protein: CASSPTWTQTTDTQYF. This chain connects TRBV7-8 to TRBJ2-3; a possible D gene is TRBD2 (5 bases). This CDR3 contains 16 residues. Between the trimmed V and J ends, which lost 5 bases and 3 bases, there was a span of 18 bases. CDR1 SGHVS and CDR2 FQNEAQ come from the germline V gene.

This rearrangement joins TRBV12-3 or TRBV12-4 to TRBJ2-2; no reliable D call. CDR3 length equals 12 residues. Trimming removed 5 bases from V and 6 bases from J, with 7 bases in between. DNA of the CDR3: TGTGCCAGCAGTCCTTCGGCCGGGGAGCTGTTTTTT. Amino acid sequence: CASSPSAGELFF.

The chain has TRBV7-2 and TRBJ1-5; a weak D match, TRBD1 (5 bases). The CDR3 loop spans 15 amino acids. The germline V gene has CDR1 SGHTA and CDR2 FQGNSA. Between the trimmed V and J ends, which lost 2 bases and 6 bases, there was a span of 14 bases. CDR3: CASSLFGGGVQPQHF. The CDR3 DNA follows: TGTGCCAGCAGCTTATTCGGGGGGGGAGTTCAGCCCCAGCATTTT.

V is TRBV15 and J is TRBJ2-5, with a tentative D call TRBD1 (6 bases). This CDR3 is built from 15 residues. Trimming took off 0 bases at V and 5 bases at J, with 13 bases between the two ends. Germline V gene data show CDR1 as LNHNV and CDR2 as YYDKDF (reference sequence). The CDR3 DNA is TGTGCCACCAGCAGAGATTTATCAGGGGTGGAGACCCAGTACTTC. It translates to CATSRDLSGVETQYF. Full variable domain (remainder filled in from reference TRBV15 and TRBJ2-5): DAMVIQNPRYQVTQFGKPVTLSCSQTLNHNVMYWYQQKSSQAPKLLFHYYDKDFNNEADTPDNFQSRRPNTSFCFLDIRSPGLGDTAMYLCATSRDLSGVETQYFGPGTRLLVL.

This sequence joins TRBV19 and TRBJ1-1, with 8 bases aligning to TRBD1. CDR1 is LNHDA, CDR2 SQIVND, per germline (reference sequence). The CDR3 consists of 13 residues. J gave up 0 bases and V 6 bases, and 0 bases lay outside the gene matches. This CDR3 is CASRDRVNTEAFF. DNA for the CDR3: TGTGCCAGTAGGGACAGGGTGAACACTGAAGCTTTCTTT.

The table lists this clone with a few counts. As DNA, the CDR3 is TGTGCCAGCAGCCCAGGTAGTACTGGCTCCTACAATGAGCAGTTCTTC. As protein: CASSPGSTGSYNEQFF. This chain uses TRBV9 with TRBJ2-1; D remains ambiguous. CDR1 SGDLS and CDR2 YYNGEE come from the germline V gene. V was pared by 4 bases and J by 0 bases, with 14 bases between. The CDR3 contains 16 residues.